The 18 T cell receptor beta chains listed next were all sequenced from one sample in a study of blood T cell repertoires in COVID-19. The table came from immunoSEQ multiplex PCR; TCRdb's copy has only in-frame clones and leaves some out. The data contain about 120,000 clones, roughly 84% of them singletons. Sequencing was carried out using PBMCs or T cells enriched from blood (not recorded which). The receptors were sampled from a woman aged 30 to 39 who had recovered from COVID-19.

This chain joins TRBV5-1 and TRBJ2-2; 11 bases agree with TRBD1. This CDR3 is built from 15 residues. Trimming at V came to 1 base and at J to 5 bases, leaving 1 base not matched to a gene. From germline, CDR1 is SGHRS and CDR2 YFSETQ. The CDR3 here is CASSLWDRGTGELFF. CDR3 coding DNA: TGCGCCAGCAGCTTGTGGGACAGGGGGACCGGGGAGCTGTTTTTT.

The genes are TRBV19 and TRBJ2-5, with D possibly matching TRBD1 (5 bases). CDR1 LNHDA and CDR2 SQIVND come from the germline V gene (reference sequence). The length of the CDR3 is 13 residues. Trimming left V 5 bases short and J 6 bases short, with 13 bases between. The CDR3 here is CASSPLREKTQYF. The CDR3 bases are TGTGCCAGTAGTCCCCTCAGGGAAAAGACCCAGTACTTC.

CDR3 coding DNA: TGTGCCAGCAGCCTCCACCCCCGGTCTGGAAACACCATATATTTT. The encoded protein is CASSLHPRSGNTIYF. The rearrangement links TRBV7-3 to TRBJ1-3; D unresolved. Germline V lookup: CDR1 SGHTA, CDR2 FQGTGA. Trimming stripped 5 bases from V and 1 base from J, with 12 bases between. The CDR3 totals 15 residues.

Here the CDR3 reads CASTLDGGSKNIQYF. CDR3 bases: TGTGCCAGCACCCTAGACGGGGGTTCCAAAAACATTCAGTACTTC. The V gene is TRBV7-2, the J gene TRBJ2-4; TRBD2 might be the D (6 bases). Germline V gene sequence: CDR1 SGHTA, CDR2 FQGNSA. The CDR3 length is 15 residues. V lost 7 bases and J lost 2, with 15 bases in between. Complete variable domain (other parts from reference TRBV7-2 and TRBJ2-4): GAGVSQSPSNKVTEKGKDVELRCDPISGHTALYWYRQSLGQGLEFLIYFQGNSAPDKSGLPSDRFSAERTGGSVSTLTIQRTQQEDSAVYLCASTLDGGSKNIQYFGAGTRLSVL.

On this clone itself: The junction departs from the called germline gene at one end, perhaps through a read error. The chain has TRBV28 and TRBJ1-6; perhaps TRBD1 as D (6 bases). This CDR3 contains 12 residues. CDR1 MDHEN and CDR2 SYDVKM come from the germline V gene. The CDR3 nucleotides read TGTGCCAGCACCACCCTTCGACAGGTAGCCTCTTTT. This codes for CASTTLRQVASF.

This chain links TRBV11-3 with TRBJ1-6, with 10 nucleotides matching TRBD1. V trimming: 8 bases; J trimming: 0 bases; junction bases outside the gene matches: 16. CDR1 is SGHNT, CDR2 YENEEA, per germline. The CDR3 is made up of 20 amino acids. The CDR3 is CASDSVGGQGLVSYNSPLHF. For the CDR3, the DNA is TGTGCCAGCGACTCCGTAGGGGGACAGGGGTTAGTCTCCTATAATTCACCCCTCCACTTT.

The rearrangement uses TRBV7-2 and TRBJ1-5, with no clear D. The germline V and J ends were trimmed by 4 bases and 4 bases, with 8 bases remaining between them. This CDR3 has 13 amino acids. CDR1 and CDR2 from the germline V gene are SGHTA and FQGNSA. In nucleotides, the CDR3 is TGTGCCAGCAGCTCGAGGGAAAATCAGCCCCAGCATTTT. This encodes CASSSRENQPQHF. Based on the CDR3 plus reference TRBV7-2 and TRBJ1-5, the full variable domain is GAGVSQSPSNKVTEKGKDVELRCDPISGHTALYWYRQSLGQGLEFLIYFQGNSAPDKSGLPSDRFSAERTGGSVSTLTIQRTQQEDSAVYLCASSSRENQPQHFGDGTRLSIL.

This chain connects TRBV18 to TRBJ2-3; D may be TRBD2 (5 bases). CDR1 and CDR2 (germline): KGHSH, LQKENI. Trimming shortened V by 0 bases and J by 4 bases, and 32 bases separated the two germline ends. The CDR3 has 22 residues. The CDR3 nucleotides read TGTGCCAGCTCACCACCAGGTCTAGTGGTCGATAGTAGGGAGCCAAACCCAGATACGCAGTATTTT. Residues: CASSPPGLVVDSREPNPDTQYF.

The CDR3 sequence is CASSSVAGEEETQYF. The CDR3 nucleotides are TGTGCCAGCAGTTCCGTAGCGGGAGAGGAGGAGACCCAGTACTTC. This chain connects TRBV27 to TRBJ2-5, with 9 bases identical to TRBD2. CDR3 length: 15 amino acids. The germline gives CDR1 MNHEY, CDR2 SMNVEV (reference sequence). V dropped 4 bases and J dropped 5; count of bases not matched to a gene: 8.

The rearrangement links TRBV4-3 to TRBJ2-7; D is unresolved. V was pared by 1 base and J by 5 bases, with 9 bases between. Germline V gene lookup returns CDR1 LGHNA and CDR2 YSLEER. The CDR3 has 13 residues. CDR3 nucleotides: TGCGCCAGCAGCCAAGCGGGTGGCAACGAGCAGTACTTC. Translation gives CASSQAGGNEQYF.

V and J are TRBV30 and TRBJ2-5; 7 nucleotides line up with TRBD2. Per germline, CDR1 GTSNPN and CDR2 SVGIG (reference sequence). V was pared by 2 bases and J by 0 bases, with 0 bases of the junction left unmatched. The CDR3 length is 13 residues. The CDR3 here is CAWSRGDQETQYF. For the CDR3, the DNA is TGTGCCTGGAGTCGGGGGGACCAAGAGACCCAGTACTTC.

V gene TRBV7-2 combines with J gene TRBJ1-2; D is uncertain. V was trimmed by 5 bases and J by 1 base, leaving 11 bases between them. This CDR3 spans 14 amino acids. The germline gives CDR1 SGHTA, CDR2 FQGNSA. In nucleotides, the CDR3 is TGTGCCAGCAGCCCCCCCGGGGTTAACTATGGCTACACCTTC. As protein: CASSPPGVNYGYTF. Supplemented by reference TRBV7-2 and TRBJ1-2, the full variable domain reads GAGVSQSPSNKVTEKGKDVELRCDPISGHTALYWYRQSLGQGLEFLIYFQGNSAPDKSGLPSDRFSAERTGGSVSTLTIQRTQQEDSAVYLCASSPPGVNYGYTFGSGTRLTVV.

V usage is TRBV7-3 and J usage is TRBJ2-1; 14 bases align to TRBD2. The ends lost 5 bases at V and 8 bases at J; junction bases unmatched: 5. CDR1 and CDR2 (germline): SGHTA, FQGTGA. The CDR3 spans 15 residues. The CDR3 loop reads CASSDTGLAGDEQFF. CDR3 DNA sequence: TGTGCCAGCAGCGACACGGGACTAGCGGGGGATGAGCAGTTCTTC.

The V gene is TRBV4-3, the J gene TRBJ2-2; 13 bases line up with TRBD2. CDR1 is LGHNA and CDR2 is YSLEER in the germline V gene. This CDR3 spans 18 amino acids. The V segment lost 4 bases and the J segment 4 bases; nucleotides outside the gene matches: 9. This CDR3 is CASSPRLAGGGATGELFF. The CDR3 DNA reads TGCGCCAGCAGCCCGCGACTAGCGGGAGGTGGGGCCACCGGGGAGCTGTTTTTT.

The chain couples TRBV28 to TRBJ2-3, with D tentatively TRBD2 (6 bases). The CDR3 length is 13 residues. The V end was cut by 6 bases, the J end by 8 bases, with 15 bases between. Germline V CDR1 and CDR2: MDHEN, SYDVKM. The CDR3 here is CASRHERLGTQYF. The DNA for the CDR3 is TGTGCCAGCAGACACGAGAGACTAGGTACGCAGTATTTT.

This rearrangement joins TRBV4-2 to TRBJ1-5; unclear D gene. CDR1 LGHNA and CDR2 YNFKEQ come from the germline V gene. The V gene lost 1 base and the J gene lost 0 bases, with 4 bases spanning the gap. The CDR3 is 14 amino acids. CDR3 region: CASSQGYSNQPQHF. DNA of the CDR3: TGTGCCAGCAGCCAAGGTTATAGCAATCAGCCCCAGCATTTT.

V and J are TRBV7-9 and TRBJ1-4; D is possibly TRBD1 (5 bases). V lost 6 bases and J lost 0, with 23 bases in between. The germline V gene encodes CDR1 SEHNR and CDR2 FQNEAQ (reference sequence). CDR3 length equals 19 residues. CDR3 sequence reads: CASRQKVGGTPATNEKLFF. CDR3 nucleotides: TGTGCCAGCAGGCAAAAGGTGGGGGGGACCCCTGCAACTAATGAAAAACTGTTTTTT.

This clone was counted once. The V and J genes are TRBV30 and TRBJ1-1; possible D gene TRBD1, 6 bases. The length of the CDR3 is 13 residues. Germline values: CDR1 GTSNPN, CDR2 SVGIG (reference sequence). V was shortened by 2 bases and J by 0 bases, with 7 bases between the two germline ends. Here the CDR3 reads CAWSPGVNTEAFF. Here the CDR3 DNA reads TGTGCCTGGAGTCCAGGGGTGAACACTGAAGCTTTCTTT.